This entry lists 16 T cell receptor beta chains sequenced from one sample in a study of regulatory T cells in long-lasting Graves disease. The authors built TCR beta libraries using iRepertoire HTBI primers and Arm-PCR of CDR3 regions. TCRdb reanalysed the multiplex PCR reads using MiXCR and keeps one entry per CDR3 protein. The data contain over 650,000 distinct CDR3 sequences, about 30% of them singletons. As for time point: persistent/refractory GD, antithyroid drugs over 5 years with positive TRAb. Extracted RNA from PBMCs served as the source of the TCR library. This specimen was peripheral blood mononuclear cells (PBMCs), taken when the disease was refractory, from a patient treated with antithyroid drugs. The origin of the receptors is a female donor with Graves disease.

Turning to this clonotype: Its ends do not fully match the called genes, so a read error is possible. The genes are TRBV10-3 and TRBJ2-5, with 8 nucleotides matching TRBD2. This CDR3 has 10 residues. Germline V gene sequence: CDR1 ENHRY, CDR2 SYGVKD. CDR3 amino acids: CASLGTSLSF. The CDR3 DNA reads as TGTGCCTCGCTGGGGACTAGTCTTAGTTTC.

The genes are TRBV6-4 and TRBJ2-7; TRBD1 might be the D (6 bases). Germline V CDR1 and CDR2: MRHNA, SNTAGT. This CDR3 region has 17 residues. V was trimmed by 2 bases and J by 6 bases, leaving 23 bases between them. In DNA form, the CDR3 reads TGTGCCAGCAGTGACCCCTATTCAGGACAGAGGTCCCTCGAGCAGTACTTC. The encoded protein is CASSDPYSGQRSLEQYF.

The rearrangement joins TRBV11-2 to TRBJ2-7; TRBD2 agrees at 9 bases. The CDR3 has 15 amino acids. J gave up 4 bases and V 1 base, and 5 bases lay outside the gene matches. Germline-derived CDR1 and CDR2 are SGHAT and FQNNGV. CDR3 amino acids: CASSLVPSGVYEQYF. DNA of the CDR3: TGTGCCAGCAGCTTAGTCCCTAGCGGGGTGTACGAGCAGTACTTC. The full variable domain, its missing parts supplied by reference TRBV11-2 and TRBJ2-7, is EAGVAQSPRYKIIEKRQSVAFWCNPISGHATLYWYQQILGQGPKLLIQFQNNGVVDDSQLPKDRFSAERLKGVDSTLKIQPAKLEDSAVYLCASSLVPSGVYEQYFGPGTRLTVT.

V usage is TRBV5-1 and J usage is TRBJ1-1; no clear D. Between the trimmed V and J ends, which lost 4 bases and 6 bases, there was a span of 22 bases. This CDR3 comprises 16 residues. Per the germline V gene, CDR1 is SGHRS and CDR2 is YFSETQ. This CDR3 is CASSPGSRLVSSEAFF. In nucleotides, the CDR3 is TGCGCCAGCAGCCCGGGCTCCAGATTGGTCAGCTCTGAAGCTTTCTTT.

This clonotype was detected a few times. V gene TRBV19 combines with J gene TRBJ1-2; D gene unclear. This CDR3 region has 15 residues. V was clipped by 0 bases and J by 0 bases, with 8 bases between them. The germline V gene encodes CDR1 LNHDA and CDR2 SQIVND (reference sequence). The CDR3 DNA reads TGTGCCAGTAGTATAGATCGCGGCACTAACTATGGCTACACCTTC. It yields the protein CASSIDRGTNYGYTF.

This chain connects TRBV5-1 to TRBJ2-1; 7 bases line up with TRBD2. The length of the CDR3 is 15 residues. Germline V gene sequence: CDR1 SGHRS, CDR2 YFSETQ. The junction had 7 bases not matched to a gene; V was cut back by 0 bases and J by 7 bases. The CDR3 reads CASSLVVSGANEQFF. The CDR3 DNA reads TGCGCCAGCAGCTTGGTAGTCAGCGGGGCGAATGAGCAGTTCTTC.

As to this clonotype: A much larger clone is a single base away; this may be a read error. This rearrangement joins TRBV12-3 or TRBV12-4 to TRBJ1-4; 7 bases fit TRBD1. The CDR3 extends over 13 amino acids. The CDR3 DNA follows: TGTGCCAGCAGTTTCGACAGGGCTGAAAAACTGTCTTTT. Protein product: CASSFDRAEKLSF.

This clonotype was seen repeatedly, ten times or more. The chain couples TRBV28 to TRBJ2-5; 12 bases line up with TRBD2. Germline V gene sequence: CDR1 MDHEN, CDR2 SYDVKM. CDR3 size: 14 residues. Trimming took 10 bases from V and 4 from J; bases not matched to a gene: 7. The CDR3 protein is CATLRLAGVETQYF. Written as DNA, the CDR3 is TGTGCCACCCTCCGACTAGCGGGAGTAGAGACCCAGTACTTC.

A few counts support this clonotype. The rearrangement joins TRBV25-1 to TRBJ1-2; possibly TRBD1 for D (5 bases). V lost 5 bases, J lost 0 bases, and 13 bases lay in between. Germline V gives CDR1 MGHDK, CDR2 SYGVNS. This CDR3 has 15 residues. The CDR3: CASSSRDLPNYGYTF. DNA for the CDR3: TGTGCCAGCAGTAGCCGGGACCTCCCTAACTATGGCTACACCTTC.

This clonotype has at least ten counts. V is TRBV27 and J is TRBJ1-1; D is unclear. The CDR3 covers 14 residues. Germline loops: CDR1 MNHEY, CDR2 SMNVEV (reference sequence). Trimming took off 7 bases at V and 1 base at J, with 13 bases between the two ends. The DNA for the CDR3 is TGTGCCAGCACTGGCAAGGGTAGGAACACTGAAGCTTTCTTT. Protein: CASTGKGRNTEAFF.

This clonotype was counted at least ten times. The chain joins TRBV6-1 to TRBJ1-2; 8 nucleotides agree with TRBD1. After removal of 7 bases from V and 3 bases from J, the junction contained 10 bases not matched to a gene. The CDR3 is 15 residues long. Germline assignment: CDR1 MNHNS and CDR2 SASEGT. Here the CDR3 DNA reads TGTGCCAGCAAGAGGGGACAGGCGGATGACTATGGCTACACCTTC. This translates into CASKRGQADDYGYTF.

On this clonotype: The junction and the germline gene differ at one end; a read error may be behind it. The chain has TRBV5-1 and TRBJ1-1; D gene uncertain. Looked up from germline, CDR1 is SGHRS and CDR2 is YFSETQ. The CDR3 is made up of 15 amino acids. DNA of the CDR3: TGCGCCAGCACCTTGGCCCCAAAACCGAACACTGAAGCTTTCTTT. It codes for CASTLAPKPNTEAFF.

This clonotype was seen a handful of times. V is TRBV15 and J is TRBJ1-2, with 8 bases identical to TRBD1. The CDR3 has 15 amino acids. V dropped 5 bases and J dropped 2; count of bases not matched to a gene: 7. Germline CDR1 LNHNV, CDR2 YYDKDF (reference sequence). The CDR3 DNA sequence: TGTGCCACCAGCCCCCATTACAGGGGGAACTATGGCTACACCTTC. It translates to CATSPHYRGNYGYTF.

This clonotype came up a few times. The rearrangement uses TRBV6-5 and TRBJ1-2; D remains ambiguous. The germline V and J ends were trimmed by 2 bases and 7 bases, with 14 bases remaining between them. Germline V gene data show CDR1 as MNHEY and CDR2 as SVGAGI. There are 14 residues in the CDR3. CDR3 sequence: CASSYGVGKGGYTF. In DNA, the CDR3 is TGTGCCAGCAGTTACGGGGTGGGCAAGGGTGGCTACACCTTC.

As regards this clonotype: This could be a read error, since a much larger clone is one nucleotide away. In DNA, the CDR3 is TGTGCCAGCAGCTCAAACCGGGTCTTACAAGAGACCCAGTACTTC. This translates into CASSSNRVLQETQYF. The chain recombines TRBV27 with TRBJ2-5, with no clear D. CDR1 and CDR2 (germline): MNHEY, SMNVEV (reference sequence). The CDR3 length is 15 residues. The germline V and J ends were trimmed by 6 bases and 2 bases, with 16 bases remaining between them.

Remarks on this clonotype: A junction boundary mismatches the germline segment, possibly from a read error. This chain joins TRBV6-1 and TRBJ2-7; 9 bases match TRBD1. The CDR3 covers 14 residues. The V gene's germline CDR1 is MNHNS and CDR2 SASEGT. CDR3 protein: CASSESTTGTGFLF. The CDR3 DNA sequence: TGTGCCAGCAGTGAGTCCACTACCGGGACAGGGTTTCTGTTC.